This TCR beta chain is drawn from a study of blood T cell repertoires in COVID-19 (dated by TCRdb to the early 2020s). For the wider study: The collaborator samples originated in the United States, Italy and Spain and spanned the acute and convalescent phases of COVID-19. The prospective study material was composed of cDNA or gDNA derived from T cells, B-cell-depleted T cells, or PBMCs. The dataset comprised deeply sampled blood TCRbeta repertoires from subjects exposed to, actively infected with, or recovered from COVID-19. The repertoires were made available in a free public database intended to serve as a resource for research on the immune response to SARS-CoV-2. The samples were drawn from the first 160 participants of the ongoing ImmuneRACE study and from 950 to 1,500 subjects provided by 6 global collaborators. Nearly every sample came with metadata listing a de-identified subject ID, COVID-19 status, age in years and sex. Where available, HLA class I and class II types were obtained from metadata supplied by the sample provider rather than from assay-based typing. The investigation overall reported the following: How much clinical and demographic metadata was included differed by source and by participant, and the metadata was provided uncurated.

This clone was detected a few times. There is no known antigen for this receptor. Base quality data are lacking; no much larger clone is found one base away. The CDR3 has 16 amino acids, counting the end cysteine and phenylalanine. Left in the record is the CDR3 DNA by itself, 48 bases read in frame from the first base. Ends trimmed: V by 3 bases, J by 3 bases; bases unmatched to a gene: 7. For CDR1 and CDR2, the germline V gene (reference sequence) lists LGHDT and YNNKEL. The collaborating institutions used their own protocols to collect whole blood in K2EDTA tubes. For TCRbeta analysis, collaborators shipped samples in one of three forms: frozen whole blood, isolated PBMCs, or DNA extracted from either of those sample types. The immunoSEQ Assay, a bias-controlled multiplex PCR, was used to amplify TCRbeta CDR3 regions from genomic DNA. The study's own analysis went as follows. Nucleated cell counts per sample were estimated from amplification of reference gene primers within the assay. Sequence reads were collapsed and filtered to measure the absolute abundance of every unique TCRbeta CDR3 rearrangement. For each sample, productive Simpson clonality was calculated by taking the square root of Simpson's diversity index across productive rearrangements. TCRdb obtained this table from immuneACCESS and retained in-frame rearrangements with V and J assigned. These tables miss some clones; where compared with another copy, unresolved V genes account for less than half of the shortfall, and the remainder is unexplained. D and trimming were read from the DNA, whereas the V and J calls and clone size are those reported in that table. For this sample the table gives 120,000 or so clones, of which roughly three quarters were detected only once. The ten largest clones add up to 7.9% of the sample.

The source material was peripheral blood. The receptor's source is a human donor in a cohort sampled during active COVID-19. The chain joins TRBV3-1 (or the pseudogene TRBV3-2) to TRBJ2-3; 9 middle bases align to TRBD2. In nucleotide form, the sequence is TGTGCCAGCAGCCAGTTGACAGCGGGAGGAACAGATACGCAGTATTTT. Translated, this is CASSQLTAGGTDTQYF.